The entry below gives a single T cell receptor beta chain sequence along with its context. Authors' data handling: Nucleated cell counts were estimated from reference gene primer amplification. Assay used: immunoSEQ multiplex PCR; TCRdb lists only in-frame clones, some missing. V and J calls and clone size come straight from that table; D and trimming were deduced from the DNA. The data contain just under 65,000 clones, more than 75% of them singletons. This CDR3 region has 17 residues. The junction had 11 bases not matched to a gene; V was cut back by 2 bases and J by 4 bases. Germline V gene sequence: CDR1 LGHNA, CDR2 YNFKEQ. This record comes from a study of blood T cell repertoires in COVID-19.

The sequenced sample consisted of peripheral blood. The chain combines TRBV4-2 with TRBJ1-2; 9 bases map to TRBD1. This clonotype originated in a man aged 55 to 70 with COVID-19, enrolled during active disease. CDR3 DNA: TGTGCCAGCAGCCAATTCCTTGGACAGGGGATCTCCTATGGCTACACCTTC. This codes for CASSQFLGQGISYGYTF.